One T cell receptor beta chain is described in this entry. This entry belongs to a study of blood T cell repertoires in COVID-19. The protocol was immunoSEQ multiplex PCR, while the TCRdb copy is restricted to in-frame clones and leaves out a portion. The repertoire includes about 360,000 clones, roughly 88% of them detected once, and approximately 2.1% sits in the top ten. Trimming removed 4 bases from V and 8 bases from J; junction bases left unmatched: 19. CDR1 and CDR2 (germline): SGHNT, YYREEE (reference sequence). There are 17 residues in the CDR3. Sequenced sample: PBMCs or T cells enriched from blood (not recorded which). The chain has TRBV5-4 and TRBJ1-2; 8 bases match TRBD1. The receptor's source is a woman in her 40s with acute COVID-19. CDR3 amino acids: CASSSGTSVQGAVGYTF. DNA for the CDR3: TGTGCCAGCAGCAGTGGTACTTCAGTTCAGGGGGCTGTGGGCTACACCTTC. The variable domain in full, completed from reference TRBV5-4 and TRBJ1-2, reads ETGVTQSPTHLIKTRGQQVTLRCSSQSGHNTVSWYQQALGQGPQFIFQYYREEENGRGNFPPRFSGLQFPNYSSELNVNALELDDSALYLCASSSGTSVQGAVGYTFGSGTRLTVV.